These T cell receptor beta chains were read from a single sample in a study of T cell clones after liver transplantation. Clones were read by immunoSEQ multiplex PCR, and TCRdb kept only the in-frame ones, dropping some. This sample carries about 74,000 clones, roughly 80% of them seen once, and the ten largest clones take 0.55% to 0.75%. The sample in question was CD4+ T cells from blood, obtained before liver transplant. Receptors were obtained from a human donor who received a liver transplant. Both conserved end residues are part of each CDR3. Each record gives: J gene, V gene, CDR3 protein.

TRBJ2-3 TRBV18 CASSPARNTDTQYF
TRBJ2-2 TRBV7-2 CASSPRLAGDWVGELFF
TRBJ1-3 TRBV6-5 CASRQSSGNTIYF
TRBJ1-4 TRBV4-1 CASSQTGPGTGREKLFF
TRBJ1-1 TRBV27 CASSPLEARDTEAFF
TRBJ2-7 TRBV11-1 CASRSPTSSDYEQYF
TRBJ1-3 TRBV4-1 CASSLGTGVGNTIYF
TRBJ2-1 TRBV28 CASSYYGGQGFDEQFF
TRBJ1-1 TRBV27 CASSFRAGRAFF
TRBJ1-2 TRBV7-2 CASSLGPGGVYGYTF
TRBJ2-3 TRBV14 CASSQETSGRSDTQYF
TRBJ2-5 TRBV11-2 CASSFPQETQYF
TRBJ1-4 TRBV12-1 CASSCWTGGATNEKLFF